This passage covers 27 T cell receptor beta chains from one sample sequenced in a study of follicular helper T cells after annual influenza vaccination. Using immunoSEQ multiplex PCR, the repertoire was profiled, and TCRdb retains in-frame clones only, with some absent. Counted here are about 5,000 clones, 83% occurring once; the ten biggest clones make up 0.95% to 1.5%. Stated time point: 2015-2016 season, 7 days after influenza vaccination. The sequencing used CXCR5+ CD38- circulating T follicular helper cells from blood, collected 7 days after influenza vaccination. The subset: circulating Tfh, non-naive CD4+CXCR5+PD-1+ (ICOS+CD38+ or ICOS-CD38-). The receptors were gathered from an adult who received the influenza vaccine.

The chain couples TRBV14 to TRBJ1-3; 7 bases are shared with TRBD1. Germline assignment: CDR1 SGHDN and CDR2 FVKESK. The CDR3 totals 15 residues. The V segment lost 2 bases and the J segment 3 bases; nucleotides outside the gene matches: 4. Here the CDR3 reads CASSQNRQGGNTIYF. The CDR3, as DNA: TGTGCCAGCAGCCAAAACCGACAGGGTGGAAACACCATATATTTT. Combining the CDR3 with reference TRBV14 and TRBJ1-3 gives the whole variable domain EAGVTQFPSHSVIEKGQTVTLRCDPISGHDNLYWYRRVMGKEIKFLLHFVKESKQDESGMPNNRFLAERTGGTYSTLKVQPAELEDSGVYFCASSQNRQGGNTIYFGEGSWLTVV.

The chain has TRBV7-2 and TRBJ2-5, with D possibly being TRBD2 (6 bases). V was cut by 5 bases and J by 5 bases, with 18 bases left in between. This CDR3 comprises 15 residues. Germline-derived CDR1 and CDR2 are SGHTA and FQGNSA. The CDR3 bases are TGTGCCAGCAGCCCCCGGGACTGGGCTCCGGAGACCCAGTACTTC. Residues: CASSPRDWAPETQYF.

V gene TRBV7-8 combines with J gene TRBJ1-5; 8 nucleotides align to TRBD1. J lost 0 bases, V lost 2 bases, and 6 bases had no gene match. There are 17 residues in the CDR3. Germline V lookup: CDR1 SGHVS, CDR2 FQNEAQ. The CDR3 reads CASSLRRTGNSNQPQHF. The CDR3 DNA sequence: TGTGCCAGCAGCTTACGTCGGACAGGGAATAGCAATCAGCCCCAGCATTTT.

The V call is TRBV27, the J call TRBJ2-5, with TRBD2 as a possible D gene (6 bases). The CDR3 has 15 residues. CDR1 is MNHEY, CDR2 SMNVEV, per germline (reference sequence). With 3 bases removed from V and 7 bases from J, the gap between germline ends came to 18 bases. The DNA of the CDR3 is TGTGCCAGCAGTTTTCTTGACGGGGGTCGATGGACCCAGTACTTC. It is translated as CASSFLDGGRWTQYF.

The CDR3, as DNA: TGTGCCAGCAGTGGAATGGTCGGCCAGACCCAGTACTTC. This encodes CASSGMVGQTQYF. The chain has TRBV2 and TRBJ2-5; D is unresolved. The CDR3 extends over 13 amino acids. CDR1 is SNHLY and CDR2 is FYNNEI in the germline V gene. The V and J ends lost 4 bases and 6 bases respectively, with 12 bases between them.

The CDR3 coding sequence is TGTGCCAGCTCACCAAAGACAGTAATTGGTTCTGGGGCCAACGTCCTGACTTTC. It encodes CASSPKTVIGSGANVLTF. The gene calls are TRBV18 and TRBJ2-6; maybe TRBD1 (5 bases). The V gene lost 2 bases and the J gene lost 1 base, with 15 bases spanning the gap. Germline V CDR1 and CDR2: KGHSH, LQKENI. The CDR3 is 18 amino acids.

CDR3 sequence reads: CASRPNQGYGYTF. Here the CDR3 DNA reads TGTGCCAGCAGACCTAACCAGGGATATGGCTACACCTTC. The chain combines TRBV7-9 with TRBJ1-2, with D perhaps TRBD1 (5 bases). Germline V gives CDR1 SEHNR, CDR2 FQNEAQ (reference sequence). The CDR3 has 13 residues. V shed 6 bases and J shed 5 bases, with 13 bases lying between them.

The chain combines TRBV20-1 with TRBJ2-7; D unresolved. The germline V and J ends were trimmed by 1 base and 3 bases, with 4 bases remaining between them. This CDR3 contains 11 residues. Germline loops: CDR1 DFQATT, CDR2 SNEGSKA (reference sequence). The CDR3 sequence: CSARGGYEQYF. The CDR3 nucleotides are TGCAGTGCTAGAGGGGGCTACGAGCAGTACTTC.

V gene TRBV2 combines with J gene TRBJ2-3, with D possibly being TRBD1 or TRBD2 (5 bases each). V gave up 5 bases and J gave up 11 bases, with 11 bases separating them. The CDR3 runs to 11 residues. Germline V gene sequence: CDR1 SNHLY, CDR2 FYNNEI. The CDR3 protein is CASSPRERQYF. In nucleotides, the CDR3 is TGTGCCAGCAGTCCCAGGGAGCGGCAGTATTTT.

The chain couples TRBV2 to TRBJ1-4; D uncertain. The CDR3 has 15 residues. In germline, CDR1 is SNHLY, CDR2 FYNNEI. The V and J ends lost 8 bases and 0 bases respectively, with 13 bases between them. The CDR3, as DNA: TGTGCCAGCCGACAAACGTATGCAACTAATGAAAAACTGTTTTTT. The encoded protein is CASRQTYATNEKLFF.

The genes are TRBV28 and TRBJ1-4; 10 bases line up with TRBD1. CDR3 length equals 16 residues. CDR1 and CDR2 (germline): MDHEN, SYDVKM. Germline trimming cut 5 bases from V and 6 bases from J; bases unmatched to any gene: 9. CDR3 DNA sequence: TGTGCCAGCAGTCCCTCCGGGACAGGGGTATATGAAAAACTGTTTTTT. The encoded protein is CASSPSGTGVYEKLFF.

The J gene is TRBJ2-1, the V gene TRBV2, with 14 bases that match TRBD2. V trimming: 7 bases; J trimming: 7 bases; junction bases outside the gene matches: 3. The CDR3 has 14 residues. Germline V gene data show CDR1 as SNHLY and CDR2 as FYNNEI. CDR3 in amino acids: CASIRLAGGNEQFF. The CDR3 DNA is TGTGCCAGCATTAGACTAGCGGGGGGGAATGAGCAGTTCTTC.

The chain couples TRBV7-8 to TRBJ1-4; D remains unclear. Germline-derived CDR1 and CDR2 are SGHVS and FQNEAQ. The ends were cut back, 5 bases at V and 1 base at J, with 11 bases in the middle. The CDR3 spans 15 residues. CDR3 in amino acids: CASSPLGLTNEKLFF. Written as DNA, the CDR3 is TGTGCCAGCAGCCCTCTGGGTCTAACTAATGAAAAACTGTTTTTT.

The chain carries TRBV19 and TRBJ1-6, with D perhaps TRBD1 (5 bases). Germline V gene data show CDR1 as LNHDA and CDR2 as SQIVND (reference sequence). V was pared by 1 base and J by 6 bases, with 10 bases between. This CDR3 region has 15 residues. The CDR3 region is CASSIGSQGNSPLHF. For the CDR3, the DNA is TGTGCCAGTAGTATAGGAAGCCAGGGTAATTCACCCCTCCACTTT.

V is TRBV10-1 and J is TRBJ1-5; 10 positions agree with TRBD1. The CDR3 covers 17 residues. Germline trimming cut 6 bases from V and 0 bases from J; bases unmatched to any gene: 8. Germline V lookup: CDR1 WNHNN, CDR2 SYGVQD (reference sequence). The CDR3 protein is CASRRGTGVPSNQPQHF. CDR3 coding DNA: TGCGCCAGCAGACGAGGGACAGGGGTCCCTAGCAATCAGCCCCAGCATTTT.

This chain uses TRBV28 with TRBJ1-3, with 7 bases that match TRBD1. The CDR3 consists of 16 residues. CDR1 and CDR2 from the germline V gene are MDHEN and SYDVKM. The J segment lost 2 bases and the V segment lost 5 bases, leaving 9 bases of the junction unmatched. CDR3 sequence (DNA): TGTGCCAGCAGTACTCCAACAGGGGCTACTGGAAACACCATATATTTT. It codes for CASSTPTGATGNTIYF.

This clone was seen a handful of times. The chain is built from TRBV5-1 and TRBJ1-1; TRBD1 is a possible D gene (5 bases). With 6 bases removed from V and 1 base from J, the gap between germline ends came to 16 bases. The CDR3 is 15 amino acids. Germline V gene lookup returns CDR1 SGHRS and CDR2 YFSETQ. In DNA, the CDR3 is TGCGCCAGCAACGATTGGGGGATTGGGAACACTGAAGCTTTCTTT. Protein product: CASNDWGIGNTEAFF.

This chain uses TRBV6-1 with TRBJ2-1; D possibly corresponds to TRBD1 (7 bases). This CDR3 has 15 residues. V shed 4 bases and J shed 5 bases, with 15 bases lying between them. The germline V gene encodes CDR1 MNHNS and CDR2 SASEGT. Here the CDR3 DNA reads TGTGCCAGCAGTGGGTTCAGGGGGGTGGACAATGAGCAGTTCTTC. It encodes CASSGFRGVDNEQFF.

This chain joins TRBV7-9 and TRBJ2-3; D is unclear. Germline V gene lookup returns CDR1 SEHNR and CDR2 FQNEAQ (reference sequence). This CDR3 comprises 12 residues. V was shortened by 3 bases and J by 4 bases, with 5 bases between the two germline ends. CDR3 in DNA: TGTGCCAGCAGCTTTTCGTCAGATACGCAGTATTTT. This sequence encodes CASSFSSDTQYF.

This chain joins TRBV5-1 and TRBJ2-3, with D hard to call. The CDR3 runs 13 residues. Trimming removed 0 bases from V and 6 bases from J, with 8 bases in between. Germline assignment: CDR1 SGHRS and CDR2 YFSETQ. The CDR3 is CASSLVGQDTQYF. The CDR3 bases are TGCGCCAGCAGCTTGGTCGGGCAGGATACGCAGTATTTT.

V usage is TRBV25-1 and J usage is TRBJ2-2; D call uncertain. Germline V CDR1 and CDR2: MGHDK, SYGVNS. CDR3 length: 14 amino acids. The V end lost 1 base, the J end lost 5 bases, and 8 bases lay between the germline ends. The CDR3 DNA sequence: TGTGCCAGCAGTGAATGGGTCCCAACCGGGGAGCTGTTTTTT. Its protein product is CASSEWVPTGELFF.

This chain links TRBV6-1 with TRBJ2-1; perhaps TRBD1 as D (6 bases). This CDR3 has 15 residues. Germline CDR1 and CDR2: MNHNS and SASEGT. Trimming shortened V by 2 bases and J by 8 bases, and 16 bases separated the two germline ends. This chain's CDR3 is CASSEMYGGVHEQFF. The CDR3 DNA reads TGTGCCAGCAGTGAAATGTATGGGGGCGTTCATGAGCAGTTCTTC.

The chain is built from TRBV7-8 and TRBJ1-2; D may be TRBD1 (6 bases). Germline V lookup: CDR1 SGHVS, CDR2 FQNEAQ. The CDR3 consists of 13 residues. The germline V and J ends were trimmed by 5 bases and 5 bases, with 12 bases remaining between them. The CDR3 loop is CASSPYREYGYTF. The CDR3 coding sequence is TGTGCCAGCAGCCCATACAGGGAATATGGCTACACCTTC.

The CDR3 sequence is CATSSGGGSTNEKLFF. The CDR3 bases are TGTGCCACCAGCAGCGGTGGAGGCTCAACTAATGAAAAACTGTTTTTT. V is TRBV15 and J is TRBJ1-4; unclear D gene. The CDR3 loop spans 16 amino acids. V shed 3 bases and J shed 0 bases, with 11 bases lying between them. Germline CDR1 and CDR2: LNHNV and YYDKDF (reference sequence).

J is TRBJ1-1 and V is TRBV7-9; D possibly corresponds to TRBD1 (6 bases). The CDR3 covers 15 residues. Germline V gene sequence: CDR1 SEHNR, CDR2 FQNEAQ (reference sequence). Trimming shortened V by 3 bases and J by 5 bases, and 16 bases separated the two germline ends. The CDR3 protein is CASSFSAGARTEAFF. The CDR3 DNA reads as TGTGCCAGCAGCTTTTCAGCAGGGGCGAGGACTGAAGCTTTCTTT.

The CDR3 coding sequence is TGTGCCAGTGCCCACCCCAGAGGGACAGGGGATAATGAGCAGTTCTTC. Amino acids: CASAHPRGTGDNEQFF. V usage is TRBV19 and J usage is TRBJ2-1; 10 positions agree with TRBD1. V lost 8 bases to trimming and J lost 7 bases; unmatched junction nucleotides: 14. The CDR3 covers 16 residues. Germline CDR1 is LNHDA and CDR2 is SQIVND (reference sequence).

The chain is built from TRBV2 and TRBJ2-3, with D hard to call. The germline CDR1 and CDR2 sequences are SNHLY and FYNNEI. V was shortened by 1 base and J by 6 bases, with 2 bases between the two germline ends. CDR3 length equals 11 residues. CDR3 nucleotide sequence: TGTGCCAGCAGTGAAGTGGATACGCAGTATTTT. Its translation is CASSEVDTQYF. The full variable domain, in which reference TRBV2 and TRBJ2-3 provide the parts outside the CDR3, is EPEVTQTPSHQVTQMGQEVILRCVPISNHLYFYWYRQILGQKVEFLVSFYNNEISEKSEIFDDQFSVERPDGSNFTLKIRSTKLEDSAMYFCASSEVDTQYFGPGTRLTVL.